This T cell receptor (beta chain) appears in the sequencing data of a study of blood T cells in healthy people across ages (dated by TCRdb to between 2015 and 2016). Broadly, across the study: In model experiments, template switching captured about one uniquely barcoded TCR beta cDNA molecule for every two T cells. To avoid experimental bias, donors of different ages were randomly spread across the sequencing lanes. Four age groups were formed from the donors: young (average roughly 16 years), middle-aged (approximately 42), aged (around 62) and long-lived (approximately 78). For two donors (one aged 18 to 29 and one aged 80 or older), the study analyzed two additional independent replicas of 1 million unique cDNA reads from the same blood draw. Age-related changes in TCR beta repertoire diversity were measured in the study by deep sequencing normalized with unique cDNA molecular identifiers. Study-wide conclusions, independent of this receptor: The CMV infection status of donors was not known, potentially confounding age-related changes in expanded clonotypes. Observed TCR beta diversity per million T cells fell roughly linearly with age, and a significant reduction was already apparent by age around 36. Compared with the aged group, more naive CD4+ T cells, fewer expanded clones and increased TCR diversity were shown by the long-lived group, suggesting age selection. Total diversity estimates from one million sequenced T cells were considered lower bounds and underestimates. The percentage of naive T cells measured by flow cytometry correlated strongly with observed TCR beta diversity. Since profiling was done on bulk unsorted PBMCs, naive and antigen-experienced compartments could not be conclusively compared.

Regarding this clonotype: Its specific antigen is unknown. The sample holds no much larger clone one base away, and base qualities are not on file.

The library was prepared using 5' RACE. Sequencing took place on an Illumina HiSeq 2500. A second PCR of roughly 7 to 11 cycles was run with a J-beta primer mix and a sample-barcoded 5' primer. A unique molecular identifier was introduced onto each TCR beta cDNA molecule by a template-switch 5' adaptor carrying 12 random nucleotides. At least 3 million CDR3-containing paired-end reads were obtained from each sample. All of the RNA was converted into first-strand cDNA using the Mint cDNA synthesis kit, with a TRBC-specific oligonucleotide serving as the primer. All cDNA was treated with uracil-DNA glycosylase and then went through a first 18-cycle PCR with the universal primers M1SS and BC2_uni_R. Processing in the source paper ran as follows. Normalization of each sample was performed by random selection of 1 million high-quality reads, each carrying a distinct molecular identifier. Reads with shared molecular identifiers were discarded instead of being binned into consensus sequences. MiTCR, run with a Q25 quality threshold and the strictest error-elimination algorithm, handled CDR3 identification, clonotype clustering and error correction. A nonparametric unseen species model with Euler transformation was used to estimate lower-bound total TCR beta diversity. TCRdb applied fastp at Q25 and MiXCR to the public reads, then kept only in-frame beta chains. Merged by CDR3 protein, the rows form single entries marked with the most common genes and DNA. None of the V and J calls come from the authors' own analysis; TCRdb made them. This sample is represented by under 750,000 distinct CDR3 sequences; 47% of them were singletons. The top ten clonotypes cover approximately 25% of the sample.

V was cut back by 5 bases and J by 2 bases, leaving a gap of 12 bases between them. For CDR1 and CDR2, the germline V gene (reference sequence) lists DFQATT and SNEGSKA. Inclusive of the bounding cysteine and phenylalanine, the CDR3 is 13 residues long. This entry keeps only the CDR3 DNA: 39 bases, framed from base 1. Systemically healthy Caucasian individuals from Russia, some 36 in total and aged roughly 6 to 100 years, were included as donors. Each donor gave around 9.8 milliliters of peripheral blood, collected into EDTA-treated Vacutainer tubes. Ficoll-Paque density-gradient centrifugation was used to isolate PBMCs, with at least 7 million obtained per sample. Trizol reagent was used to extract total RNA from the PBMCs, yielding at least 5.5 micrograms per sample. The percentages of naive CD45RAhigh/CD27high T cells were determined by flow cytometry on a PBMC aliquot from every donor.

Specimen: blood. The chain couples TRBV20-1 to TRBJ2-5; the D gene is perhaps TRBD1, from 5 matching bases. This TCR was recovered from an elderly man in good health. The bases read TGCAGTGCTTCCCTTTGGACACAAGAGACCCAGTACTTC. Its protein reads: CSASLWTQETQYF.